This entry is about one TCR beta chain. This sample was included in a study of T cell responses to AZD1222 COVID-19 vaccine. V lost 3 bases and J 4 bases, leaving 10 bases between the germline ends. CDR3 length: 14 residues. Germline V gene sequence: CDR1 SGHTA, CDR2 FQGNSA. Measured with immunoSEQ multiplex PCR; TCRdb has only the in-frame clones, and not every one. The sample consists of roughly 100,000 clones, around 90% of them appearing once. Specimen: peripheral blood, collected on day 0 of AZD1222 vaccination. The chain recombines TRBV7-2 with TRBJ1-3; D is undetermined. This receptor was taken from an adult in good health. CDR3 loop: CASSLGGPGNTIYF. As DNA, the CDR3 is TGTGCCAGCAGCTTGGGTGGGCCGGGAAACACCATATATTTT.